These 2 T cell receptor beta chains share one sample of origin, sequenced in a study of blood T cell repertoires in COVID-19. Sequenced by immunoSEQ multiplex PCR; TCRdb stores in-frame clones only, minus some. The table shows some 100,000 clones, with approximately 79% occurring only once. The sample consisted of peripheral blood. The receptors here all came from a man in his sixties or seventies with COVID-19, enrolled during active disease.

This clone was seen a few times. The V gene is TRBV7-2, the J gene TRBJ2-2; D might be TRBD1 (5 bases). V was trimmed by 3 bases and J by 6 bases, leaving 8 bases between them. The germline gives CDR1 SGHTA, CDR2 FQGNSA. There are 13 residues in the CDR3. The CDR3 DNA is TGTGCCAGCAGCTTGGACACACCCGGGGAGCTGTTTTTT. Translation: CASSLDTPGELFF.

The rearrangement links TRBV28 to TRBJ1-5; D gene ambiguous. Germline V CDR1 and CDR2: MDHEN, SYDVKM. This CDR3 spans 12 amino acids. Between the trimmed V and J ends, which lost 7 bases and 8 bases, there was a span of 12 bases. The CDR3 loop reads CASTRGAKPQHF. CDR3 bases: TGTGCCAGCACACGGGGTGCGAAGCCCCAGCATTTT.